This T cell receptor (beta chain) was captured in a study of T cell responses to AZD1222 COVID-19 vaccine. Points on this clone: What it binds is not known.

This table comes from immunoSEQ multiplex PCR, and its TCRdb copy is limited to in-frame clones, with some not included. Of about 70,000 clones detected, approximately 90% appear once; the ten largest clones hold 4% to 5.5%. The germline V and J ends were trimmed by 0 bases and 3 bases, with 9 bases remaining between them. Germline lookup yields CDR1 LGHNA and CDR2 YSLEER. This CDR3 has 14 residues. General observations from the study: Every sample of the repertoires postdated the peak T cell response.

This TCR was recovered from an adult who received the MenACWY meningococcal vaccine as a control. Sample: peripheral blood, taken 28 days after the second dose of the MenACWY control vaccine. The chain links TRBV4-3 to TRBJ2-7, with a tentative D call TRBD2 (5 bases). The CDR3 region is CASSQDMRDYEQYF. CDR3 bases: TGCGCCAGCAGCCAAGATATGAGGGACTACGAGCAGTACTTC.